This TCR beta chain originates from a study of shared clonotypes between healthy human individuals. Notes on the study in general: The naive CD4 repertoires of several donors were compared, and approximately 4.5% of clonotypes were shared.

The sample holds a few counts of this clone. As yet, its antigen is unknown. The V segment lost 11 bases and the J segment 3 bases; nucleotides outside the gene matches: 8. The germline gives CDR1 MNHNS, CDR2 SASEGT. The CDR3 runs 13 residues. TCRdb's table, derived via immunoSEQ multiplex PCR, lists solely in-frame clones and lacks some. The table lists around 990,000 clones, approximately 77% of them singletons. The rearrangement links TRBV6-1 to TRBJ1-1, with 8 positions matching TRBD1. The sequenced sample consisted of memory CD4+ T cells from PBMCs. The subset: CD45RA-negative fraction. The TCR was taken from a man between 18 and 29 years old in good health. Some clones in this sample may be carry-over from other donors' samples. This CDR3 reads CAVRQGKDTEAFF. In nucleotides, the CDR3 is TGTGCCGTAAGACAGGGGAAGGACACTGAAGCTTTCTTT.